A single sample is the source of the 4 T cell receptor beta chains below, sequenced in a study of blood T cell repertoires in COVID-19. Libraries were prepared by immunoSEQ multiplex PCR; TCRdb keeps only in-frame clonotypes and omits some of them. Among a few hundred thousand clones listed, about nine tenths were seen once. Sequences were obtained from peripheral blood. Source of these receptors: a man between 18 and 29 years old with active or convalescent COVID-19.

V is TRBV27 and J is TRBJ1-5; 7 bases align to TRBD1. The J segment lost 8 bases and the V segment lost 6 bases, leaving 7 bases of the junction unmatched. This CDR3 contains 13 residues. CDR1 and CDR2 (germline): MNHEY, SMNVEV (reference sequence). The CDR3 protein is CASSNGGGKPQHF. DNA for the CDR3: TGTGCCAGCAGCAATGGAGGGGGCAAGCCCCAGCATTTT.

The genes are TRBV5-6 and TRBJ2-5; D might be TRBD1 (6 bases). The CDR3 consists of 13 residues. CDR1 and CDR2 from the germline V gene are SGHDT and YYEEEE. Trimming took off 3 bases at V and 2 bases at J, with 8 bases between the two ends. CDR3 protein: CASSSGHQETQYF. CDR3 sequence (DNA): TGTGCCAGCAGCTCGGGACATCAAGAGACCCAGTACTTC.

The chain recombines TRBV4-2 with TRBJ2-7; D is perhaps TRBD1 (5 bases). V lost 0 bases to trimming and J lost 1 base, with 16 bases between them. Germline CDR1 LGHNA, CDR2 YNFKEQ. The length of the CDR3 is 17 residues. The CDR3 bases are TGTGCCAGCAGCCAAGAATGGCAGGGATACGAGTCCTACGAGCAGTACTTC. Amino acids: CASSQEWQGYESYEQYF.

The chain combines TRBV6-2 or TRBV6-3 with TRBJ2-3; 7 positions agree with TRBD2. Per the germline V gene, CDR1 is MNHEY and CDR2 is SVGEGT. Unmatched junction bases numbered 7, after V lost 7 bases and J lost 0 bases. The CDR3 spans 15 residues. CDR3 nucleotides: TGTGCCAGCAACCCGCGGGAGCGGAGCACAGATACGCAGTATTTT. This sequence encodes CASNPRERSTDTQYF.